The clone carrying this T cell receptor beta chain was seen at least ten times. Its antigen is currently unknown. CDR1 SQVTM and CDR2 ANQGSEA come from the germline V gene. Losses at the gene ends were 3 bases for V and 7 bases for J; bases not matched to a gene: 14. CDR3 length equals 16 residues. The study profiled TCR beta VDJ and CDR3 using genomic DNA as template. Using its own MiXCR run on the reads, TCRdb lists one record per CDR3 protein. Counted here are roughly 200,000 distinct CDR3 sequences, 60% to 65% occurring once; the ten biggest clones make up about 29%. This entry comes from a study of CD8+CD57+ T cells in acquired aplastic anemia. Regarding the study as a whole: Patients were compared with controls for CD8+ Simpson's diversity, and no significant difference emerged.

This receptor was taken from a human donor in good health. The sequenced sample was sorted CD4+, CD8+, or CD8+CD57+ T cells (not recorded which) from PBMCs. J is TRBJ2-1 and V is TRBV29-1, with 8 positions matching TRBD1. In DNA, the CDR3 is TGCAGCGTTGAGACTCCCGGACAGGGTTTTGGTAATGAGCAGTTCTTC. Its protein is CSVETPGQGFGNEQFF.